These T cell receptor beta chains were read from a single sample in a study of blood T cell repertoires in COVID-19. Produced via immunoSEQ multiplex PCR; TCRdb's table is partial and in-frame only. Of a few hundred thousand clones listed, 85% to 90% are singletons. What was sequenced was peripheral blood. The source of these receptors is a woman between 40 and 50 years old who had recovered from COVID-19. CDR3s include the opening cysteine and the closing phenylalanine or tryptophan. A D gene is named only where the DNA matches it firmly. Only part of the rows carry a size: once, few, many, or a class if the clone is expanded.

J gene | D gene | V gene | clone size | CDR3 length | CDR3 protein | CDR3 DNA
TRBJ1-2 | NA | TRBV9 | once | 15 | CASSAASGASYGYTF | TGTGCCAGCAGCGCCGCCTCAGGGGCTAGCTATGGCTACACCTTC
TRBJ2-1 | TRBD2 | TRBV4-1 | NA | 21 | CASSQDQYRVAGTYRGNEQFF | TGCGCCAGCAGCCAAGATCAATATAGGGTAGCGGGTACTTATCGCGGCAATGAGCAGTTCTTC
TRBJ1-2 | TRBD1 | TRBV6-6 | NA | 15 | CASSLGTARNYGYTF | TGTGCCAGCAGTCTCGGGACAGCCCGGAACTATGGCTACACCTTC
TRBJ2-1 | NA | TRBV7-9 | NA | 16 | CASSPKSASSYNEQFF | TGTGCCAGCAGTCCAAAAAGCGCCAGCTCCTACAATGAGCAGTTCTTC
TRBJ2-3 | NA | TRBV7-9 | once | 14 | CASSSWTSTDTQYF | TGTGCCAGCAGCTCCTGGACTAGCACAGATACGCAGTATTTT
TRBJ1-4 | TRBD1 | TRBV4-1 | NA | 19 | CASSQGPGTGYTTNEKLFF | TGCGCCAGCAGCCAAGGCCCAGGGACAGGCTATACAACTAATGAAAAACTGTTTTTT
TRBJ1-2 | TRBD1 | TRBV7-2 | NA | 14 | CASSRDRASYGYTF | TGTGCCAGCAGTCGGGACAGGGCTTCCTATGGCTACACCTTC
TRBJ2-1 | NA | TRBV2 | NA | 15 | CASSDWGEAYNEQFF | TGTGCCAGCAGTGATTGGGGGGAGGCGTACAATGAGCAGTTCTTC
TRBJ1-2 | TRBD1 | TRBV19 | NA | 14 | CASVSGQAISGYTF | TGTGCCAGTGTATCTGGACAGGCCATTAGTGGCTACACCTTC
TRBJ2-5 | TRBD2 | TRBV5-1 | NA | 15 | CASSPPLAGEETQYF | TGCGCCAGCAGCCCACCGCTAGCGGGAGAGGAGACCCAGTACTTC
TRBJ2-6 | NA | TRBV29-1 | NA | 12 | CSVRSGANVLTF | TGCAGCGTTCGGTCTGGGGCCAACGTCCTGACTTTC
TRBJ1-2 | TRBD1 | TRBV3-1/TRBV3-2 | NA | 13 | CASSPGQGVGYTF | TGTGCCAGCAGCCCGGGACAGGGGGTAGGCTACACCTTC
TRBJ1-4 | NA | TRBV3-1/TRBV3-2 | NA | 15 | CASSQGQGTNEKLFF | TGTGCCAGCAGCCAAGGTCAGGGAACTAATGAAAAACTGTTTTTT
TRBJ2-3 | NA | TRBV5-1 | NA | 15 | CASSPQPGATDTQYF | TGCGCCAGCAGCCCCCAACCGGGAGCCACAGATACGCAGTATTTT
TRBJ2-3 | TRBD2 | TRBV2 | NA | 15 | CASSRLALSSDTQYF | TGTGCCAGCAGCAGACTAGCTTTAAGCTCAGATACGCAGTATTTT
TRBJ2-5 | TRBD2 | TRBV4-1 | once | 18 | CASSQEGSASGEQETQYF | TGCGCCAGCAGCCAAGAAGGGTCGGCTAGCGGGGAACAAGAGACCCAGTACTTC
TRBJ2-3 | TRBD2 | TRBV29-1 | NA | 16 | CSVTYKAGGPADTQYF | TGCAGCGTGACATATAAAGCGGGAGGGCCTGCAGATACGCAGTATTTT
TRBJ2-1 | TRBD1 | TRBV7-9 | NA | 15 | CASSLGGTDFNEQFF | TGTGCCAGCAGCTTAGGAGGGACAGACTTCAATGAGCAGTTCTTC
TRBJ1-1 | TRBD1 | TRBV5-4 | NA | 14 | CASSLTGVGTEAFF | TGTGCCAGCAGCTTGACAGGGGTGGGGACTGAAGCTTTCTTT
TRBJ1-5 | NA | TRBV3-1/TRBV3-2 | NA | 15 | CASSQGRSRNQPQHF | TGTGCCAGCAGCCAAGGGAGGAGTCGCAATCAGCCCCAGCATTTT
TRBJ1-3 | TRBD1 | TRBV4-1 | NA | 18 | CASSQGGQGPSSGNTIYF | TGCGCCAGCAGCCAAGGGGGACAGGGGCCTAGCTCTGGAAACACCATATATTTT
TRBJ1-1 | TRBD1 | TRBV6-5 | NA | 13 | CASSRRQGSEAFF | TGTGCCAGCAGCCGTCGACAGGGAAGTGAAGCTTTCTTT
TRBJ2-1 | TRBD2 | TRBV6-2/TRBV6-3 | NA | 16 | CASSFFGGRNSNEQFF | TGTGCCAGCAGCTTTTTCGGCGGGAGGAACTCCAATGAGCAGTTCTTC
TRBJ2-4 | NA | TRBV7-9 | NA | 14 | CASSPPGTVGIQYF | TGTGCCAGCAGCCCTCCGGGGACTGTCGGCATTCAGTACTTC
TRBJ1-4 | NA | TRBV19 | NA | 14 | CASSMGASPEKLFF | TGTGCCAGTAGTATGGGAGCCTCACCGGAAAAACTGTTTTTT
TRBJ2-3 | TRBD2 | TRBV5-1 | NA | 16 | CASSLGLAVITDTQYF | TGCGCCAGCAGCTTAGGACTAGCGGTTATCACAGATACGCAGTATTTT
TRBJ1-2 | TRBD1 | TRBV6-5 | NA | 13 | CASRGTANYGYTF | TGTGCCAGCAGGGGGACAGCTAACTATGGCTACACCTTC
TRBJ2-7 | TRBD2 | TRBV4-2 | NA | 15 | CASSQDISGVYEQYF | TGTGCCAGCAGCCAAGATATAAGCGGGGTTTACGAGCAGTACTTC
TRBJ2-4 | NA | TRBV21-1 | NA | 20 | CASSKTFKAGKRLAKNIQYF | TGTGCCAGCAGCAAAACTTTTAAGGCAGGGAAACGGTTAGCCAAAAACATTCAGTACTTC
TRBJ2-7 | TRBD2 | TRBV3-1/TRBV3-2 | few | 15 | CASSPTTSGGSPQYF | TGTGCCAGCAGCCCAACTACTAGCGGGGGGTCGCCCCAGTACTTC
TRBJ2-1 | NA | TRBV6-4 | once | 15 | CASRAAGGMNNEQFF | TGTGCCAGCAGGGCTGCTGGGGGGATGAACAATGAGCAGTTCTTC
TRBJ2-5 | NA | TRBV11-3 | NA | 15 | CASSLVGGTEETQYF | TGTGCCAGCAGCTTAGTGGGCGGGACAGAAGAGACCCAGTACTTC
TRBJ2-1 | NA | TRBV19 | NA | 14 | CASSKLLPEDEQFF | TGTGCCAGTAGTAAATTACTTCCGGAGGATGAGCAGTTCTTC
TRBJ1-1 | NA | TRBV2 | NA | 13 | CASSMTANTEAFF | TGTGCCAGCAGTATGACAGCGAACACTGAAGCTTTCTTT
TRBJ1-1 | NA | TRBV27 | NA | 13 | CASRFISGTEAFF | TGTGCCAGCAGATTCATCAGCGGCACTGAAGCTTTCTTT
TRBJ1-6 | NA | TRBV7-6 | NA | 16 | CASSPGTRRNNSPLHF | TGTGCCAGCAGCCCGGGCACTAGGAGGAATAATTCACCCCTCCACTTT
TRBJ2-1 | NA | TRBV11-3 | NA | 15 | CASSLDLAPLGAQFF | TGTGCCAGCAGCTTAGATTTGGCTCCTCTAGGGGCGCAGTTCTTC
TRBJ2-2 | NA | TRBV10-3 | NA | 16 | CAISGPSGSNTGELFF | TGTGCCATCAGTGGCCCATCGGGTTCGAACACCGGGGAGCTGTTTTTT
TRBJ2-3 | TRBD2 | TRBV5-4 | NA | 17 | CASSLPGRLASTDTQYF | TGTGCCAGCAGCTTGCCTGGAAGACTAGCTAGCACAGATACGCAGTATTTT
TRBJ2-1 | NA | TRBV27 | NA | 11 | CASSTYNEQFF | TGTGCCAGCAGCACTTACAATGAGCAGTTCTTC